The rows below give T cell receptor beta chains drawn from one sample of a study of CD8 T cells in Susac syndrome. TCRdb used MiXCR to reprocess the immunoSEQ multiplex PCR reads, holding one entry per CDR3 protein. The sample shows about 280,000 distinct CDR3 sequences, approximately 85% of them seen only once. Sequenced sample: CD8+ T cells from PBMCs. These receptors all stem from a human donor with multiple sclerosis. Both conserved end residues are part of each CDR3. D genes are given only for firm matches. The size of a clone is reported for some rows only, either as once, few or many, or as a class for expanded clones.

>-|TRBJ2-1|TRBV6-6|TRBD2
CASIPGLAVYNEQFF
TGTGCCAGCATCCCCGGACTAGCGGTATACAATGAGCAGTTCTTC
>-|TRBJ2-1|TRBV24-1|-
CATSGESYNEQFF
TGTGCCACCAGTGGTGAGTCCTACAATGAGCAGTTCTTC
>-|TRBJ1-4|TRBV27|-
CASSPHPANEKLFF
TGTGCCAGCAGTCCACACCCCGCGAATGAAAAACTGTTTTTT
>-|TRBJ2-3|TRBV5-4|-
CASSLVEGADTQYF
TGTGCCAGCAGCTTGGTCGAGGGAGCAGATACGCAGTATTTT
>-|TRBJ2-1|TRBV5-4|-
CASSRGDEQFF
TGTGCCAGCAGCAGGGGGGATGAGCAGTTCTTC
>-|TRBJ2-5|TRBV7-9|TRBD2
CASSLGGPGTSGSETQYF
TGTGCCAGCAGCTTAGGCGGGCCAGGGACTAGCGGGAGCGAGACCCAGTACTTC
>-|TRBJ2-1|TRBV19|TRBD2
CASSIEAGGLNEQFF
TGTGCCAGTAGTATAGAGGCGGGAGGGCTAAATGAGCAGTTCTTC
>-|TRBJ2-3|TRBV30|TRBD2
CAWWTSGRLDTQYF
TGTGCCTGGTGGACTAGCGGGAGGTTAGATACGCAGTATTTT
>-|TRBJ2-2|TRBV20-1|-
CSATGGNTGELFF
TGCAGTGCTACCGGCGGGAACACCGGGGAGCTGTTTTTT
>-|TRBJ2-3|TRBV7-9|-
CASSSGSGSDTQYF
TGTGCCAGCAGCTCAGGGTCGGGTTCAGATACGCAGTATTTT
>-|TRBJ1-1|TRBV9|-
CASSSDGKNTEAFF
TGTGCCAGCAGCTCAGACGGAAAGAACACTGAAGCTTTCTTT
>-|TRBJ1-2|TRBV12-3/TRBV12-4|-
CASSSFSHSYTF
TGTGCCAGCAGTTCATTCAGCCATAGCTACACCTTC
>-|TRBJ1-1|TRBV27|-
CASSSFLDPNTEAFF
TGTGCCAGCAGTTCCTTCCTGGACCCGAACACTGAAGCTTTCTTT
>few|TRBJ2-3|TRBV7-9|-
CASRPRDAGTDTQYF
TGTGCCAGCAGGCCTCGGGACGCCGGCACAGATACGCAGTATTTT
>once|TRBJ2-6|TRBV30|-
CAWSVGAGANVLTF
TGTGCCTGGAGTGTCGGAGCCGGGGCCAACGTCCTGACTTTC
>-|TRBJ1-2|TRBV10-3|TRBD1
CAIGTGEGYTF
TGTGCCATCGGGACAGGGGAGGGCTACACCTTC
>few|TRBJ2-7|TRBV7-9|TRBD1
CASRDRGLAGAEQYF
TGTGCCAGCCGGGACAGGGGGCTAGCGGGAGCCGAGCAGTACTTC
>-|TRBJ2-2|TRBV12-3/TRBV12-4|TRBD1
CASSLTGGSGELFF
TGTGCCAGCAGCCTCACAGGGGGCTCCGGGGAGCTGTTTTTT
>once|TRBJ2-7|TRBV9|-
CASSVGDSRSAYEQYF
TGTGCCAGCAGCGTTGGGGACTCCCGCTCGGCATACGAGCAGTACTTC
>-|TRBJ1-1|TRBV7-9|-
CASNSGVKNTEAFF
TGTGCCAGCAATTCAGGGGTGAAGAATACTGAAGCTTTCTTT
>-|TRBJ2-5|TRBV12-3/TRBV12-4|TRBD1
CASKTRGRGETQYF
TGTGCCAGCAAAACTAGGGGGCGCGGAGAGACCCAGTACTTC
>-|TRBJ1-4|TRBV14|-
CASSRPGPPEKLFF
TGTGCCAGCAGCCGACCGGGACCTCCTGAAAAACTGTTTTTT
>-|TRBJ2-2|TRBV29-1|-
CSVDSGLPAGELFF
TGCAGCGTTGACTCCGGGCTTCCCGCCGGGGAGCTGTTTTTT
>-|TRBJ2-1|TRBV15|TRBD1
CATRGQGAGEQFF
TGTGCCACCAGGGGGCAGGGGGCTGGTGAGCAGTTCTTC
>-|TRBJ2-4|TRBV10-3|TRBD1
CAISESEGTEPLQYF
TGTGCCATCAGTGAGTCGGAAGGGACAGAACCGCTTCAGTACTTC
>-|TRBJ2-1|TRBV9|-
CASSFQTSFDEQFF
TGTGCCAGCAGCTTCCAGACTAGTTTCGATGAGCAGTTCTTC
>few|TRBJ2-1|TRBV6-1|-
CASSYLLDEQFF
TGTGCCAGCAGTTATCTTCTTGACGAGCAGTTCTTC
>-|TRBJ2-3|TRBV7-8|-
CASSLKATTSTDTQYF
TGTGCCAGCAGCTTAAAGGCTACCACTAGCACAGATACGCAGTATTTT
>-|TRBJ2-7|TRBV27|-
CASSLFLRGSRSEQYF
TGTGCCAGCAGTTTATTCCTGCGGGGCTCGCGTTCCGAGCAGTACTTC
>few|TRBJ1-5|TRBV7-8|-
CASGGGQPQHF
TGTGCCAGCGGGGGTGGTCAGCCCCAGCATTTT
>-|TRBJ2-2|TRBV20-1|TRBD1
CSARVRDRGNTGELFF
TGCAGTGCTAGAGTCCGGGACAGGGGCAACACCGGGGAGCTGTTTTTT
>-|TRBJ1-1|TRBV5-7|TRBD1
CASSLAGTGGEAFF
TGTGCCAGCAGCTTGGCCGGGACAGGGGGTGAAGCTTTCTTT
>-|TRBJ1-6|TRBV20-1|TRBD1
CSARDQDRGVNSPLHF
TGCAGTGCTAGAGATCAGGACAGGGGCGTTAATTCACCCCTCCACTTT
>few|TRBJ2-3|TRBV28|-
CASSLEGPTDTQYF
TGTGCCAGCAGTTTGGAGGGCCCCACAGATACGCAGTATTTT
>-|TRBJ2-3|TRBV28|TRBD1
CASRYSWVELGTAPSTDTQYF
TGTGCCAGCAGGTACAGTTGGGTTGAGCTTGGGACAGCTCCTAGCACAGATACGCAGTATTTT
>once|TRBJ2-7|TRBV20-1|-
CSAEFGGSGLYEQYF
TGCAGTGCTGAGTTTGGGGGGAGTGGATTATACGAGCAGTACTTC
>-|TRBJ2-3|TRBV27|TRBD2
CASKIAGGLKDTQYF
TGTGCCAGCAAAATAGCGGGAGGGCTAAAAGATACGCAGTATTTT
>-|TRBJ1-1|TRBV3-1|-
CASSTGRFANTEAFF
TGTGCCAGCAGCACGGGACGCTTTGCGAACACTGAAGCTTTCTTT
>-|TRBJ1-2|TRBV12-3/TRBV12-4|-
CASSFEGSGYGYTF
TGTGCCAGCAGTTTTGAGGGTAGCGGCTATGGCTACACCTTC
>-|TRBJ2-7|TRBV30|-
CAWSVVSYGQYF
TGTGCCTGGAGTGTGGTTTCCTACGGGCAGTACTTC
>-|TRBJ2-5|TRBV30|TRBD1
CAWSLRPGGRETQYF
TGTGCCTGGAGCCTTCGGCCAGGGGGCCGGGAGACCCAGTACTTC
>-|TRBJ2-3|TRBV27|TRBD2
CASWGLDSGDTQYF
TGTGCCAGCTGGGGACTAGACTCGGGAGATACGCAGTATTTT
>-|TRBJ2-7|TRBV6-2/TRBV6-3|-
CASSYGLRNEQYF
TGTGCCAGCAGTTACGGGCTGAGGAACGAGCAGTACTTC
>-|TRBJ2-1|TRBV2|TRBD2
CASRPPGLAGGPGDEQFF
TGTGCCAGCAGACCCCCCGGACTAGCGGGAGGTCCCGGGGATGAGCAGTTCTTC